A selection of T cell receptor beta chains follows, all from one sample in a study of cytomegalovirus exposure and HLA in healthy donors. Clones were sequenced by immunoSEQ multiplex PCR, and TCRdb holds only the in-frame ones, with some missing. This repertoire shows about 160,000 clones, more than 80% found once; its top ten account for 1.9%. Sequences were obtained from PBMCs. Every receptor here comes from a woman between 18 and 30 years old in good health and CMV-seronegative. The CDR3 runs from the conserved cysteine through the conserved F or W. A D gene is named only where the DNA matches it firmly. Clone size, where shown, is once, few, many, or a class for clones that have expanded.

TRBJ1-1	few	NA	TRBV7-8	TGTGCCAGCAGCCCACAAACATGGGGGCCGGGCGGCGCTTTCTTT	CASSPQTWGPGGAFF
TRBJ1-4	once	TRBD1	TRBV5-6	TGTGCCAGCAGCTTTCGTACTGGGACAGGCTATGAAAAACTGTTTTTT	CASSFRTGTGYEKLFF
TRBJ2-1	few	TRBD1	TRBV9	TGTGCCAGCAGCGTAGAGGGGGACAGGGAGCAGTTCTTC	CASSVEGDREQFF
TRBJ2-7	NA	TRBD1	TRBV27	TGTGCCAGCAGTTTAAGGGGCTGGGACAGGGCGCACGAGCAGTACTTC	CASSLRGWDRAHEQYF
TRBJ2-2	NA	NA	TRBV27	TGTGCCAGCAGTTTCTGGGGCAGGGAGCTGTTTTTT	CASSFWGRELFF
TRBJ1-4	NA	NA	TRBV30	TGTGCCTGGAGTGTACAGCATGGGAGTTTCGAAAAACTGTTTTTT	CAWSVQHGSFEKLFF
TRBJ2-2	NA	NA	TRBV7-9	TGTGCCAGCAGCTTGGAGTTCACCGGGGAGCTGTTTTTT	CASSLEFTGELFF
TRBJ1-2	NA	NA	TRBV7-9	TGTGCCAGCAGCCGCCTTGGGCAGGGGCCCGAGGGTGGCTACACCTTC	CASSRLGQGPEGGYTF
TRBJ2-2	NA	NA	TRBV19	TGTGCCAGTAGTATCGTTGGGGGCGCGGCCGGGGAGCTGTTTTTT	CASSIVGGAAGELFF
TRBJ1-5	NA	NA	TRBV10-3	TGTGCCATCAGTGGACAGGACTTAGCCCAGCATTTT	CAISGQDLAQHF
TRBJ1-1	NA	NA	TRBV5-4	TGTGCCAGCAGCCCCCGAGGCCGAGTGAACACTGAAGCTTTCTTT	CASSPRGRVNTEAFF
TRBJ2-3	NA	TRBD2	TRBV4-1	TGCGCCAGCAGCCCGACTAGCAGTCGGTTCACAGATACGCAGTATTTT	CASSPTSSRFTDTQYF
TRBJ2-5	NA	NA	TRBV10-2	TGCGCCAGCAGGGACGGGACTGCGAAGACCCAGTACTTC	CASRDGTAKTQYF
TRBJ2-4	NA	TRBD2	TRBV28	TGTGCCAGCAGTTCGGGACTAGCGGGAGGGGGAGGGAACATTCAGTACTTC	CASSSGLAGGGGNIQYF
TRBJ2-3	NA	NA	TRBV29-1	TGCAGCGTTGAAGACGGGCGGGTTAGCACAGATACGCAGTATTTT	CSVEDGRVSTDTQYF
TRBJ1-2	once	NA	TRBV28	TGTGCCAGCAGTTCGGGGACAACCTATGGCTACACCTTC	CASSSGTTYGYTF
TRBJ1-1	NA	TRBD1	TRBV5-8	TGTGCCAGCAGCCCGGGACAGGGGTTTAACACTGAAGCTTTCTTT	CASSPGQGFNTEAFF
TRBJ2-7	NA	TRBD1	TRBV6-1	TGTGCCAGCAGTGCGGACAGGGCCTCCTACGAGCAGTACTTC	CASSADRASYEQYF
TRBJ2-7	NA	NA	TRBV28	TGTGCCAGCAGTTACACAGGGTTCTACGAGCAGTACTTC	CASSYTGFYEQYF
TRBJ2-7	NA	NA	TRBV6-1	TGTGCCAGCAGTGCCCAGGGAAGCGCGTACGAGCAGTACTTC	CASSAQGSAYEQYF
TRBJ2-7	few	NA	TRBV19	TGTGCCAGTAGCCAGGGGTTCAGGTACGAGCAGTACTTC	CASSQGFRYEQYF
TRBJ2-7	NA	TRBD2	TRBV4-1	TGCGCCAGCAGCCAAGTTATAGCGGGGTACTCCGGTAGGTACGAGCAGTACTTC	CASSQVIAGYSGRYEQYF
TRBJ1-2	NA	NA	TRBV28	TGTGCCAGCAGTTCGGGGGGACCTCCGGTCCCCTACTATGGCTACACCTTC	CASSSGGPPVPYYGYTF
TRBJ1-1	NA	NA	TRBV29-1	TGCAGCGCCGGAACAGGGCGTGGAGCTTTCTTT	CSAGTGRGAFF
TRBJ1-2	NA	NA	TRBV4-1	TGCGCCAGCAGCCAAGAAAGTAGGAGAATCTATGGCTACACCTTC	CASSQESRRIYGYTF
TRBJ1-4	NA	NA	TRBV2	TGTGCCAGCAGTCGGCAGGGCGTTGCAACTAATGAAAAACTGTTTTTT	CASSRQGVATNEKLFF
TRBJ1-1	NA	TRBD1	TRBV5-6	TGTGCCAGCAGCTTTGGGACAGGGTTAGGCACTGAAGCTTTCTTT	CASSFGTGLGTEAFF
TRBJ1-1	NA	TRBD1	TRBV5-4	TGTGCCAGCAGCACGCGGACAGGGGGGAAGGTGGAAGCTTTCTTT	CASSTRTGGKVEAFF
TRBJ2-5	NA	NA	TRBV21-1	TGTGCCAGCAGCAAGACCCTGGACAGGAACGGCGAGACCCAGTACTTC	CASSKTLDRNGETQYF
TRBJ2-2	few	TRBD2	TRBV7-7	TGTGCTAGCAGCCGAGGACTAGCGGGCGAGACCGGGGAGCTGTTTTTT	CASSRGLAGETGELFF
TRBJ2-7	NA	TRBD2	TRBV4-1	TGCGCCAGCAGCCGGACCGGACTAGCGACCTACGAGCAGTACTTC	CASSRTGLATYEQYF
TRBJ2-1	NA	TRBD2	TRBV19	TGTGCCAGTAGTTCTAGCGGGGGGTTGGATGAGCAGTTCTTC	CASSSSGGLDEQFF
TRBJ1-2	NA	NA	TRBV5-1	TGCGCCAGCAGCGAGCCGGGTAACTATGGCTACACCTTC	CASSEPGNYGYTF
TRBJ1-2	NA	NA	TRBV2	TGTGCCAGCAGTGAAGCCCCGGGTTATGGCTACACCTTC	CASSEAPGYGYTF
TRBJ2-7	NA	TRBD2	TRBV5-1	TGCGCCAGCAGCTTGCTGCGTGGTTCGGGAGGCGAGCAGTACTTC	CASSLLRGSGGEQYF
TRBJ1-1	NA	TRBD1	TRBV5-1	TGCGCCAGCAGCTACGAGGGACAGGCGAACACTGAAGCTTTCTTT	CASSYEGQANTEAFF
TRBJ2-1	NA	TRBD2	TRBV7-3	TGTGCCAGCAGCCAAGGACTAGCGGGGGTTGGTGAGCAGTTCTTC	CASSQGLAGVGEQFF
TRBJ1-4	NA	NA	TRBV19	TGTGCCAGTAGTATCCTCGGACAGAGGGGTGAAAAACTGTTTTTT	CASSILGQRGEKLFF
TRBJ2-7	few	NA	TRBV5-1	TGCGCCAGCAGCCCCGGGGGCTACGAGCAGTACTTC	CASSPGGYEQYF
TRBJ2-7	once	NA	TRBV7-9	TGTGCCAGCAGCACCGACTTGGGGCCCGTTTCCTACGAGCAGTACTTC	CASSTDLGPVSYEQYF
TRBJ2-3	NA	NA	TRBV7-8	TGTGCCAGCAGCTTATTAGAGGGCCCGTACACAGATACGCAGTATTTT	CASSLLEGPYTDTQYF
TRBJ2-6	NA	TRBD1	TRBV6-5	TGTGCCAGCAGTTACTGGGGACAGGGACGCGTCCTGACTTTC	CASSYWGQGRVLTF